The 20 T cell receptor beta chains listed next were all sequenced from one sample in a study of immune evolution from preneoplasia to lung adenocarcinoma. The table came from immunoSEQ multiplex PCR; TCRdb's copy has only in-frame clones and leaves some out. The sample has a few thousand clones; about 84% are singletons. Sequencing was carried out using FFPE adjacent normal lung tissue. These receptors all stem from a person between 65 and 79 years old with lung adenocarcinoma.

V is TRBV29-1 and J is TRBJ1-1; 10 bases are a match to TRBD1. The CDR3 is 13 residues long. Germline trimming cut 4 bases from V and 7 bases from J; bases unmatched to any gene: 6. From germline, CDR1 is SQVTM and CDR2 ANQGSEA. The CDR3 region has the DNA TGCAGCGTTGGGGGAGGGACAGGGGATGAAGCTTTCTTT. It translates to CSVGGGTGDEAFF.

The chain recombines TRBV7-2 with TRBJ2-5, with 9 bases that match TRBD2. This CDR3 contains 17 residues. V lost 0 bases to trimming and J lost 0 bases; unmatched junction nucleotides: 5. Germline loops: CDR1 SGHTA, CDR2 FQGNSA. The CDR3 region is CASSLAVTSGYQETQYF. For the CDR3, the DNA is TGTGCCAGCAGCTTAGCGGTTACTAGCGGGTACCAAGAGACCCAGTACTTC.

This clone turned up a few times. This CDR3 reads CAINHSGGSTDTQYF. For the CDR3, the DNA is TGTGCCATCAACCATAGCGGGGGGAGCACAGATACGCAGTATTTT. This rearrangement joins TRBV10-3 to TRBJ2-3; the match to TRBD2 covers 10 bases. With V trimmed by 7 bases and J by 0 bases, 4 bases remained unmatched. From germline, CDR1 is ENHRY and CDR2 SYGVKD. This CDR3 has 15 residues.

This chain links TRBV9 with TRBJ2-1; possible D gene TRBD1, 6 bases. Germline lookup yields CDR1 SGDLS and CDR2 YYNGEE. Trimming left V 4 bases short and J 0 bases short, with 11 bases between. The CDR3 has 15 residues. CDR3 protein: CASSPQGNSYNEQFF. DNA for the CDR3: TGTGCCAGCAGCCCACAGGGTAACTCCTACAATGAGCAGTTCTTC.

The V gene is TRBV4-1, the J gene TRBJ2-4; 8 bases map to TRBD2. Per germline, CDR1 MGHRA and CDR2 YSYEKL. The V and J ends lost 5 bases and 0 bases, in that order; junction bases with no gene match: 6. The CDR3 length is 16 residues. DNA for the CDR3: TGCGCCAGCAGCACCCTGGGACTAGTAGCCAAAAACATTCAGTACTTC. Protein sequence: CASSTLGLVAKNIQYF.

The J gene is TRBJ1-1, the V gene TRBV30; D not resolved. The V gene lost 0 bases and the J gene lost 0 bases, with 8 bases spanning the gap. In germline, CDR1 is GTSNPN, CDR2 SVGIG (reference sequence). The CDR3 length is 14 residues. In nucleotides, the CDR3 is TGTGCCTGGAGTGTAACCACCGTGAACACTGAAGCTTTCTTT. This sequence encodes CAWSVTTVNTEAFF.

The genes are TRBV7-3 and TRBJ2-4; 12 bases match TRBD2. J lost 8 bases, V lost 6 bases, and 8 bases had no gene match. The CDR3 extends over 15 amino acids. Germline CDR1 is SGHTA and CDR2 is FQGTGA. CDR3 sequence reads: CASSPSGRAGDIQYF. CDR3 in DNA: TGTGCCAGCAGTCCTAGCGGGAGGGCCGGGGACATTCAGTACTTC.

This chain uses TRBV21-1 with TRBJ2-5; TRBD2 is taken as the D call from the table, unchecked against the DNA. The J call is uncertain, as TRBJ2-7 better fits the DNA end. TRBV21-1 is assigned pseudogene status. The CDR3 covers 15 residues. The CDR3 is CASSKKESIAYEQYF. The CDR3 nucleotides are TGTGCCAGCAGCAAAAAAGAAAGCATCGCCTACGAGCAGTACTTC.

The chain carries TRBV29-1 and TRBJ2-5, with a tentative D call TRBD2 (6 bases). There are 13 residues in the CDR3. The germline CDR1 and CDR2 sequences are SQVTM and ANQGSEA. The ends were cut back, 4 bases at V and 4 bases at J, with 13 bases in the middle. The CDR3, as DNA: TGCAGCGTTGTTGGAGGGGTGAGAGAGACCCAGTACTTC. This encodes CSVVGGVRETQYF.

The V gene is TRBV7-6, the J gene TRBJ2-7; TRBD1 is a possible D gene (5 bases). V was shortened by 4 bases and J by 2 bases, with 18 bases between the two germline ends. Germline loops: CDR1 SGHVS, CDR2 FNYEAQ. The CDR3 spans 16 residues. The CDR3 sequence is CASSSPQGTSTYEQYF. The CDR3 region has the DNA TGTGCCAGCAGCTCTCCCCAGGGAACCTCAACCTACGAGCAGTACTTC.

V and J are TRBV29-1 and TRBJ2-3; TRBD1 matches 11 bases. V lost 7 bases, J lost 6 bases, and 6 bases stayed unmatched. Per the germline V gene, CDR1 is SQVTM and CDR2 is ANQGSEA. The CDR3 loop spans 13 amino acids. The CDR3 region is CSAGTGGMDTQYF. Written as DNA, the CDR3 is TGCAGCGCCGGGACAGGGGGAATGGATACGCAGTATTTT.

Note on this clone: The same CDR3 can be traced to other DNA sequences in this sample. The chain recombines TRBV6-5 with TRBJ2-2; the D call may be TRBD1 or TRBD2 (5 bases each). The length of the CDR3 is 16 residues. The ends were cut back, 4 bases at V and 4 bases at J, with 16 bases in the middle. Germline V gene sequence: CDR1 MNHEY, CDR2 SVGAGI. The CDR3 sequence: CASSWGWGRGTGELFF. Written as DNA, the CDR3 is TGTGCCAGCAGTTGGGGGTGGGGCCGCGGCACCGGGGAGCTGTTTTTT.

The J gene is TRBJ2-7, the V gene TRBV5-6; D gene uncertain. The germline CDR1 and CDR2 sequences are SGHDT and YYEEEE. This CDR3 spans 13 amino acids. The V gene lost 2 bases and the J gene lost 6 bases, with 12 bases spanning the gap. CDR3 nucleotide sequence: TGTGCCAGCAGCTTTTTACAGTGGGGCGAGCAGTACTTC. This translates into CASSFLQWGEQYF.

The chain couples TRBV28 to TRBJ2-3; 7 bases match TRBD2. The J segment lost 3 bases and the V segment lost 5 bases, leaving 8 bases of the junction unmatched. The CDR3 length is 15 residues. In germline, CDR1 is MDHEN, CDR2 SYDVKM. CDR3 loop: CASSPPSGLTDTQYF. The CDR3 DNA is TGTGCCAGCAGTCCCCCTAGCGGCTTGACAGATACGCAGTATTTT.

The chain combines TRBV6-1 with TRBJ1-2; D not certain. Trimming took 10 bases from V and 4 from J, leaving 16 bases between them. This CDR3 is 13 amino acids long. Per the germline V gene, CDR1 is MNHNS and CDR2 is SASEGT. The CDR3 loop is CAIRSGSFYGYTF. The DNA for the CDR3 is TGTGCCATCCGTTCGGGCAGCTTCTATGGCTACACCTTC.

This clone was found a few times. The chain links TRBV10-3 to TRBJ2-2, with D perhaps TRBD2 (5 bases). V dropped 3 bases and J dropped 1 base, with 12 bases sitting between them. CDR3 length equals 16 residues. CDR1 and CDR2 (germline): ENHRY, SYGVKD. In DNA, the CDR3 is TGTGCCATCAGTGATTGGGCGGGCCAGAACACCGGGGAGCTGTTTTTT. This sequence encodes CAISDWAGQNTGELFF.

This chain joins TRBV9 and TRBJ1-1, with D perhaps matching TRBD1 (6 bases). Trimming stripped 3 bases from V and 7 bases from J, with 16 bases between. In germline, CDR1 is SGDLS, CDR2 YYNGEE. The CDR3 runs to 14 residues. In DNA, the CDR3 is TGTGCCAGCAGCGCCGGGGGGGGCGGAAATGAAGCTTTCTTT. The encoded protein is CASSAGGGGNEAFF.

This clone is a singleton in its sample. V usage is TRBV1 and J usage is TRBJ2-5; whether TRBD1, the table's D call, matches the DNA was not checked. TRBV1 is deemed a pseudogene. The CDR3 spans 17 residues. This CDR3 is CTSSQQPETGAGGTQYF. CDR3 sequence (DNA): TGCACCAGCAGCCAACAACCCGAAACAGGGGCCGGGGGGACCCAGTACTTC.

The V call is TRBV30, the J call TRBJ2-3, with 8 bases lining up with TRBD2. The V gene end was trimmed by 2 bases and the J gene end by 2 bases; junction bases not matched to a gene: 6. Germline lookup yields CDR1 GTSNPN and CDR2 SVGIG (reference sequence). The CDR3 runs 15 residues. Here the CDR3 reads CAWSRLAGSTDTQYF. CDR3 DNA sequence: TGTGCCTGGAGTCGGCTAGCGGGTTCCACAGATACGCAGTATTTT.

This clone was found a few times. This chain joins TRBV19 and TRBJ2-1; 9 nucleotides agree with TRBD2. The trim removed 9 bases at V and 0 bases at J, leaving 6 bases unmatched. The CDR3 length is 15 residues. Per the germline V gene, CDR1 is LNHDA and CDR2 is SQIVND (reference sequence). DNA of the CDR3: TGTGCCAGCACGACTAGCGGCCTCTCCTACAATGAGCAGTTCTTC. As protein: CASTTSGLSYNEQFF. The full variable domain, its missing parts supplied by reference TRBV19 and TRBJ2-1, is DGGITQSPKYLFRKEGQNVTLSCEQNLNHDAMYWYRQDPGQGLRLIYYSQIVNDFQKGDIAEGYSVSREKKESFPLTVTSAQKNPTAFYLCASTTSGLSYNEQFFGPGTRLTVL.